This T cell receptor beta chain was identified during a study of neurological immune-mediated disorders. Study conclusions and caveats: The highest TCR clonal expansion occurred in HTLV-1-associated myelopathy; multiple sclerosis fell below healthy controls.

This clonotype was seen repeatedly, ten times or more. Its specificity is not known. The cDNA came from 5'RACE with 10-nucleotide random UMIs. TCRdb redid the calling of the 5' RACE reads with MiXCR, one entry per CDR3 protein. The sample lists roughly 30,000 distinct CDR3 sequences; approximately 6.6% were seen once. Between the trimmed V and J ends, which lost 6 bases and 10 bases, there was a span of 25 bases. Germline CDR1 MDHEN, CDR2 SYDVKM. The CDR3 length is 15 residues. The unsorted libraries were prepared from 2 million PBMCs (stored at -80 C). Sequenced sample: PBMCs. The chain uses TRBV28 and TRBJ2-7; D ambiguous. The sequence was obtained from a woman between 50 and 59 years old in good health. Written as DNA, the CDR3 is TGTGCCAGCAGCCGCCCTCGGTCTCCCGCCTTGAATCAGTACTTC. It encodes CASSRPRSPALNQYF.